This T cell receptor beta chain was sequenced for a study of blood T cell repertoires in COVID-19. The overall study: Spain, Italy and the United States supplied samples that represented acute and convalescent COVID-19. From T cells, B-cell-depleted T cells, or PBMCs came the material, which was cDNA or gDNA.

Per the authors' pipeline: Counts of nucleated cells, estimated from reference gene primer amplification, were obtained. Clones were read by immunoSEQ multiplex PCR, and TCRdb kept only the in-frame ones, dropping some. The D gene and trimming were derived from the DNA, and the V and J assignments and clone size from that table. The sample includes fewer than 150,000 clones, approximately 84% of them seen just once. The sequence was collected from an elderly woman in a cohort sampled during active or convalescent COVID-19. Sequenced input: peripheral blood.

The CDR3 DNA sequence: TGTGCCTCTACACCGGGACAGGGTAATTCACCCCTCCACTTT. Translation gives CASTPGQGNSPLHF. The chain is built from TRBV30 and TRBJ1-6; 9 nucleotides align to TRBD1. V was pared by 7 bases and J by 6 bases, with 7 bases of the junction left unmatched. Germline values: CDR1 GTSNPN, CDR2 SVGIG (reference sequence). CDR3 length: 14 amino acids.